The clone carrying this T cell receptor (beta chain) was detected only a few times. The sample belongs to a study of regulatory T cells in long-lasting Graves disease. Assembly of TCR beta libraries relied on iRepertoire HTBI primers together with Arm-PCR of CDR3 regions. In TCRdb, the multiplex PCR reads were re-called with MiXCR into one record per CDR3 protein. The sample gives roughly 450,000 distinct CDR3 sequences, about a fifth of which show up once; under 9% is in the top ten. The time point: persistent/refractory GD, antithyroid drugs over 5 years with positive TRAb. After RNA was extracted from PBMCs, the TCR library was made from it. This clonotype originated in a female donor with Graves disease. Source: peripheral blood mononuclear cells (PBMCs), taken when the disease was refractory, from a patient treated with antithyroid drugs.

The DNA for the CDR3 is TGTGCCAGTACGAGGGGACTAGCGGGAAGGGACCACGAGCAGTACTTC. Its translation is CASTRGLAGRDHEQYF. This chain connects TRBV19 to TRBJ2-7, with 13 bases matching TRBD2. With V trimmed by 7 bases and J by 5 bases, 11 bases remained unmatched. The germline CDR1 and CDR2 sequences are LNHDA and SQIVND (reference sequence). The CDR3 runs to 16 residues.